This TCR beta chain was captured by sequencing in a study of T-cell reconstitution after alpha-beta-depleted transplantation in children. Trimming took 2 bases from V and 6 from J, leaving 11 bases between them. The CDR3 is made up of 14 amino acids. Germline CDR1 MNHEY, CDR2 SMNVEV (reference sequence). This clonotype has a count of ten or more. Unique molecular identifiers featured in how the TCRbeta library was prepared. TCRdb redid the calling of the PCR reads with MiXCR, one entry per CDR3 protein. The repertoire has some 240,000 distinct CDR3 sequences, about 11% of them found once; the top ten carry about 2.4%.

The sequence was collected from a human donor who donated a stem cell graft to a child with acute lymphoblastic leukemia. The rearrangement links TRBV27 to TRBJ1-5; D unresolved. The input for sequencing was PBMCs from the stem cell graft donor, taken from the stem cell graft. The CDR3 loop reads CASSLIHGGQPQHF. The DNA of the CDR3 is TGTGCCAGCAGTTTAATTCATGGAGGTCAGCCCCAGCATTTT.